Reported below is one TCR beta chain. Its antigen is unknown. The data belong to a study of T cell responses to AZD1222 COVID-19 vaccine. Overall study results and limits: In a largely white British group with more females than males, clonal diversity was possibly underestimated. Distributed over spike, vaccine-associated CD4 TCRs predominated at 160-218 and 743-854. The breadth and depth of Spike-specific TCRs increased once two AZD1222 doses had been given. At baseline, just a handful of AZD1222 recipients tested seropositive.

Clones were read by immunoSEQ multiplex PCR, and TCRdb kept only the in-frame ones, dropping some. The profile shows roughly 120,000 clones, 80% to 90% of them singletons. The CDR3 extends over 15 amino acids. CDR1 MNHEY and CDR2 SVGAGI come from the germline V gene. V gave up 2 bases and J gave up 7 bases, with 15 bases separating them. Specimen: peripheral blood, collected on day 0 of MenACWY control vaccination. The clonotype comes from an adult in good health. The chain has TRBV6-5 and TRBJ2-4; tentatively, D is TRBD2 (5 bases). The CDR3 DNA reads TGTGCCAGCAGTTACGACGACTGGGAGAAGAACATTCAGTACTTC. Translated: CASSYDDWEKNIQYF.